These 26 T cell receptor beta chains share one sample of origin, sequenced in a study of T cells after yellow fever vaccination. TCRdb re-analysed the 5' RACE reads in MiXCR, keeping a single row per CDR3 protein. The repertoire consists of about 400,000 distinct CDR3 sequences, with roughly 6.1% occurring once and the leading ten covering over 14%. Source: PBMCs, taken 5 days after the yellow fever booster vaccination. The receptor source for this set is a man aged 25-40 years who received the YFV17D yellow fever vaccine.

This clonotype was detected only once. The rearrangement joins TRBV7-8 to TRBJ2-5; 7 bases are shared with TRBD2. Germline V gene lookup returns CDR1 SGHVS and CDR2 FQNEAQ. With 5 bases clipped from V and 0 bases from J, the junction kept 3 bases outside the gene matches. The CDR3 runs to 14 residues. For the CDR3, the DNA is TGTGCCAGCAGCCTAGGGACTAACCAAGAGACCCAGTACTTC. Amino acid sequence: CASSLGTNQETQYF. The complete variable domain, with remaining parts taken from reference TRBV7-8 and TRBJ2-5, reads GAGVSQSPRYKVAKRGQDVALRCDPISGHVSLFWYQQALGQGPEFLTYFQNEAQLDKSGLPSDRFFAERPEGSVSTLKIQRTQQEDSAVYLCASSLGTNQETQYFGPGTRLLVL.

In this sample, this clonotype turned up many times. The rearrangement joins TRBV12-3 or TRBV12-4 to TRBJ1-1; weak D call: TRBD1 (5 bases). The CDR3 extends over 11 amino acids. V lost 7 bases and J lost 7, with 10 bases in between. CDR3 protein: CASIIGVEAFF. Here the CDR3 DNA reads TGTGCCAGCATCATAGGGGTTGAAGCTTTCTTT.

The rearrangement joins TRBV29-1 to TRBJ1-5; weak D call: TRBD1 (5 bases). The CDR3 is 13 amino acids. Looked up from germline, CDR1 is SQVTM and CDR2 is ANQGSEA. The V gene lost 7 bases and the J gene lost 0 bases, with 10 bases spanning the gap. In DNA, the CDR3 is TGCAGCGGGGGGGAGGATAGCAATCAGCCCCAGCATTTT. It translates to CSGGEDSNQPQHF.

V and J are TRBV7-9 and TRBJ2-7, with 10 bases identical to TRBD2. The germline V gene encodes CDR1 SEHNR and CDR2 FQNEAQ (reference sequence). This CDR3 spans 12 amino acids. V lost 8 bases and J lost 5; bases outside the gene matches: 3. CDR3 in DNA: TGTGCCAGCGCTCTAGCGGGAGACGAGCAGTACTTC. The encoded protein is CASALAGDEQYF. Full variable domain (remainder filled in from reference TRBV7-9 and TRBJ2-7): DTGVSQNPRHKITKRGQNVTFRCDPISEHNRLYWYRQTLGQGPEFLTYFQNEAQLEKSRLLSDRFSAERPKGSFSTLEIQRTEQGDSAMYLCASALAGDEQYFGPGTRLTVT.

The chain couples TRBV28 to TRBJ2-1; D might be TRBD2 (7 bases). The germline V gene has CDR1 MDHEN and CDR2 SYDVKM. Between the trimmed V and J ends, which lost 4 bases and 7 bases, there was a span of 17 bases. CDR3 length: 15 amino acids. The CDR3 sequence is CASSSWEGGRNEQFF. As DNA, the CDR3 is TGTGCCAGCAGTTCGTGGGAGGGGGGTCGAAATGAGCAGTTCTTC.

This clonotype was observed many times. The chain links TRBV6-1 to TRBJ1-2; D might be TRBD1 (6 bases). V lost 6 bases and J 7 bases, leaving 21 bases between the germline ends. CDR3 length equals 15 residues. Germline loops: CDR1 MNHNS, CDR2 SASEGT. CDR3 protein: CASSPPGHIPAGYTF. The CDR3 DNA sequence: TGTGCCAGCAGCCCACCGGGACACATTCCTGCTGGCTACACCTTC.

In this sample, this clonotype turned up a few times. V and J are TRBV10-3 and TRBJ1-1, with D unresolved. Germline V gene lookup returns CDR1 ENHRY and CDR2 SYGVKD. V lost 6 bases, J lost 3 bases, and 14 bases lay in between. The CDR3 contains 14 residues. CDR3: CAIRVGSRHTEAFF. Written as DNA, the CDR3 is TGTGCCATCAGGGTGGGGAGCAGGCACACTGAAGCTTTCTTT.

This clonotype came up many times. The chain couples TRBV14 to TRBJ2-5; the match to TRBD1 covers 7 bases. The germline V gene has CDR1 SGHDN and CDR2 FVKESK. The CDR3 has 14 residues. Losses at the gene ends were 4 bases for V and 4 bases for J; bases not matched to a gene: 6. CDR3 coding DNA: TGTGCCAGCAGCCCTCGACAGGGATCAGAGACCCAGTACTTC. This codes for CASSPRQGSETQYF.

This chain joins TRBV24-1 and TRBJ2-1; 9 bases match TRBD1. Germline V CDR1 and CDR2: KGHDR, SFDVKD. The CDR3 contains 13 residues. Losses at the gene ends were 5 bases for V and 7 bases for J; bases not matched to a gene: 2. The CDR3: CATSAGTGNEQFF. CDR3 coding DNA: TGTGCCACCAGTGCCGGGACAGGGAATGAGCAGTTCTTC.

This clonotype occurred a few times. The rearrangement uses TRBV15 and TRBJ2-7, with a possible D match to TRBD1 (6 bases). CDR1 and CDR2 from the germline V gene are LNHNV and YYDKDF (reference sequence). The V and J ends lost 6 bases and 1 base respectively, with 10 bases between them. This CDR3 comprises 13 residues. CDR3: CATRPDSSYEQYF. The CDR3 DNA follows: TGTGCCACCAGACCGGACAGTTCCTACGAGCAGTACTTC.

This clonotype was picked up many times. The chain carries TRBV3-1 and TRBJ2-5; tentative D call: TRBD2 (5 bases). Per germline, CDR1 LGHDT and CDR2 YNNKEL (reference sequence). The CDR3 consists of 15 residues. Trimming left V 4 bases short and J 5 bases short, with 17 bases between. CDR3 in amino acids: CASSPGLLREETQYF. The CDR3 DNA reads TGTGCCAGCAGCCCCGGACTGCTGCGCGAGGAGACCCAGTACTTC.

Turning to this clonotype: The junction departs from the called germline gene at one end, perhaps through a read error. The rearrangement joins TRBV20-1 to TRBJ2-3, with 12 positions matching TRBD2. This CDR3 region has 17 residues. Germline V gene sequence: CDR1 DFQATT, CDR2 SNEGSKA (reference sequence). The chain's CDR3 is CCARASGTSGSTDTQYF. Written as DNA, the CDR3 is TGCTGTGCTAGAGCCTCCGGGACTAGCGGGAGCACAGATACGCAGTATTTT.

This clonotype was seen at least ten times. This chain joins TRBV12-5 and TRBJ2-2, with D maybe TRBD2 (7 bases). This CDR3 contains 15 residues. Germline V lookup: CDR1 LGHNT, CDR2 FRNRAP. Trimming shortened V by 8 bases and J by 4 bases, and 17 bases separated the two germline ends. CDR3 bases: TGTGCTAGTCGGGGGGCTAGCGGTCGCACCGGGGAGCTGTTTTTT. Translation gives CASRGASGRTGELFF.

This clonotype was seen a few times. The chain carries TRBV25-1 and TRBJ2-1; TRBD1 agrees at 9 bases. The CDR3 spans 15 residues. V was pared by 3 bases and J by 5 bases, with 5 bases of the junction left unmatched. Germline V gene sequence: CDR1 MGHDK, CDR2 SYGVNS. CDR3 in amino acids: CASSEGQGRHNEQFF. Written as DNA, the CDR3 is TGTGCCAGCAGTGAGGGACAGGGTCGGCACAATGAGCAGTTCTTC.

V usage is TRBV6-6 and J usage is TRBJ1-5; D not certain. The CDR3 length is 12 residues. V lost 5 bases and J lost 4, with 6 bases in between. Germline V CDR1 and CDR2: MNHNY, SVGAGI (reference sequence). CDR3 protein: CASSETNQPQHF. The CDR3 DNA reads TGTGCCAGCAGTGAGACGAATCAGCCCCAGCATTTT.

The rearrangement joins TRBV20-1 to TRBJ2-7, with D hard to call. V lost 3 bases and J 2 bases, leaving 11 bases between the germline ends. The CDR3 has 13 residues. CDR1 DFQATT and CDR2 SNEGSKA come from the germline V gene (reference sequence). As DNA, the CDR3 is TGCAGTGCTAGCAAGGGCGTAGCCTACGAGCAGTACTTC. This encodes CSASKGVAYEQYF.

This clonotype was observed at least ten times. The rearrangement joins TRBV29-1 to TRBJ2-1, with D possibly being TRBD1 (6 bases). From germline, CDR1 is SQVTM and CDR2 ANQGSEA. Trimming removed 6 bases at V and 15 bases at J, with 12 bases between. The CDR3 has 9 residues. CDR3 coding DNA: TGCAGCGTCGGCAGGGGTTTGTTCTTC. Its protein is CSVGRGLFF.

This clonotype has a count of ten or more. The V call is TRBV6-1, the J call TRBJ2-3, with 7 bases that match TRBD1. The V gene end was trimmed by 7 bases and the J gene end by 2 bases; junction bases not matched to a gene: 12. CDR1 MNHNS and CDR2 SASEGT come from the germline V gene. This CDR3 has 16 residues. This chain's CDR3 is CASNPRPGQTTDTQYF. In DNA form, the CDR3 reads TGTGCCAGCAATCCTAGACCGGGACAGACCACAGATACGCAGTATTTT.

This clonotype was counted between two and nine times. The chain carries TRBV28 and TRBJ2-6, with a weak D call TRBD1 (6 bases). Germline V lookup: CDR1 MDHEN, CDR2 SYDVKM. The germline V and J ends were trimmed by 6 bases and 0 bases, with 15 bases remaining between them. The CDR3 has 17 residues. CDR3 region: CASRRTLTGSGANVLTF. Written as DNA, the CDR3 is TGTGCCAGCAGACGTACCTTGACAGGCTCTGGGGCCAACGTCCTGACTTTC.

This clonotype was counted only a few times. The chain has TRBV11-1 and TRBJ2-7; D not resolved. The CDR3 loop spans 11 amino acids. V gave up 5 bases and J gave up 4 bases, with 6 bases separating them. Germline CDR1 reads SGHAT; CDR2 reads FQDESV (reference sequence). DNA of the CDR3: TGTGCCAGCAGCAGGCATTACGAGCAGTACTTC. Its translation: CASSRHYEQYF.

This clonotype was counted between two and nine times. The chain joins TRBV20-1 to TRBJ2-1; 10 positions agree with TRBD1. Germline loops: CDR1 DFQATT, CDR2 SNEGSKA (reference sequence). The CDR3 extends over 13 amino acids. CDR3 bases: TGCAGCGCTGGGACAGGGGCCTACAATGAGCAGTTCTTC. It codes for CSAGTGAYNEQFF.

This clonotype has a single count. A much larger clone lies a single base off, so this may be a read error. V usage is TRBV20-1 and J usage is TRBJ2-7, with D perhaps TRBD2 (6 bases). The CDR3 totals 15 residues. The germline V gene has CDR1 DFQATT and CDR2 SNEGSKA (reference sequence). The CDR3 protein is CSATTSGVTHWELYF. The CDR3 DNA reads TGCAGTGCTACAACATCGGGAGTCACCCACTGGGAGCTGTACTTC.

This rearrangement joins TRBV5-6 to TRBJ2-2; TRBD1 matches 7 bases. The CDR3 is 15 residues long. Germline V lookup: CDR1 SGHDT, CDR2 YYEEEE. V lost 0 bases to trimming and J lost 3 bases; unmatched junction nucleotides: 2. The CDR3 loop is CASSLVTGDTGELFF. The CDR3 DNA sequence: TGTGCCAGCAGCTTGGTCACAGGGGACACCGGGGAGCTGTTTTTT.

The genes are TRBV7-9 and TRBJ2-1; D possibly uses TRBD1 or TRBD2 (5 bases each). From germline, CDR1 is SEHNR and CDR2 FQNEAQ (reference sequence). Trimming stripped 1 base from V and 9 bases from J, with 10 bases between. The CDR3 is 13 residues long. CDR3 nucleotide sequence: TGTGCCAGCAGCTTAGGCCATGGGGGTGAGCAGTTCTTC. Translated: CASSLGHGGEQFF.

This clonotype has a handful of counts. The gene calls are TRBV12-3 or TRBV12-4 and TRBJ1-5, with D hard to call. The CDR3 consists of 14 residues. Trimming left V 0 bases short and J 4 bases short, with 7 bases between. The CDR3 DNA reads as TGTGCCAGCAGTTTAGCGGATGTAAATCAGCCCCAGCATTTT. Translated, it gives CASSLADVNQPQHF.

This clonotype was observed at least ten times. The chain is built from TRBV20-1 and TRBJ2-5; D perhaps matches TRBD1 (5 bases). Germline V gives CDR1 DFQATT, CDR2 SNEGSKA (reference sequence). Trimming shortened V by 5 bases and J by 1 base, and 20 bases separated the two germline ends. CDR3 size: 16 residues. The CDR3 DNA follows: TGCAGTGCTTACGGGCTCCGAACAGGTATCCAAGAGACCCAGTACTTC. This gives the protein CSAYGLRTGIQETQYF.